The clone carrying this T cell receptor (beta chain) was detected only a few times. The data belong to a study of blood T cell repertoires in COVID-19. Across the study: The United States, Italy and Spain supplied acute and convalescent COVID-19 samples.

Germline CDR1 KGHSH, CDR2 LQKENI. The CDR3 has 15 amino acids. Trimming removed 6 bases at V and 3 bases at J, with 12 bases between. As originally analysed: Reference gene primers were amplified, and this amplification served to estimate nucleated cell counts. Data came from immunoSEQ multiplex PCR; TCRdb stores just in-frame clones and leaves some out. For V, J and clone size, that table is used; D and trimming come from the DNA. The repertoire holds under 150,000 clones, with over 75% as singletons. The chain employs TRBV18 and TRBJ1-6, with D possibly matching TRBD1 (5 bases). The receptor was derived from a woman between 70 and 85 years old who had recovered from COVID-19. Input material: peripheral blood. CDR3 sequence reads: CASSQTAFYNSPLHF. As DNA, the CDR3 is TGTGCCAGCTCTCAGACAGCCTTCTATAATTCACCCCTCCACTTT. The full variable domain, rest sourced from reference TRBV18 and TRBJ1-6, is NAGVMQNPRHLVRRRGQEARLRCSPMKGHSHVYWYRQLPEEGLKFMVYLQKENIIDESGMPKERFSAEFPKEGPSILRIQQVVRGDSAAYFCASSQTAFYNSPLHFGNGTRLTVT.